Given below is one T cell receptor beta chain in context. This specimen belongs to a study of early stage breast cancer tumors. The method was immunoSEQ multiplex PCR; TCRdb's version includes in-frame clones alone and lacks a portion of them. The sample comprises some 58,000 clones, roughly 80% of which are singletons, and about 3.4% rests with the top ten. This TCR was recovered from a person aged 30-39 years with breast cancer. The source material was blood.

This chain's CDR3 is CASSFSPNEQFF. The CDR3 nucleotides are TGTGCCAGCAGCTTTTCTCCGAATGAGCAGTTCTTC. This sequence joins TRBV7-8 and TRBJ2-1; D call uncertain. There are 12 residues in the CDR3. Germline CDR1 and CDR2: SGHVS and FQNEAQ. V gave up 3 bases and J gave up 7 bases, with 7 bases separating them.